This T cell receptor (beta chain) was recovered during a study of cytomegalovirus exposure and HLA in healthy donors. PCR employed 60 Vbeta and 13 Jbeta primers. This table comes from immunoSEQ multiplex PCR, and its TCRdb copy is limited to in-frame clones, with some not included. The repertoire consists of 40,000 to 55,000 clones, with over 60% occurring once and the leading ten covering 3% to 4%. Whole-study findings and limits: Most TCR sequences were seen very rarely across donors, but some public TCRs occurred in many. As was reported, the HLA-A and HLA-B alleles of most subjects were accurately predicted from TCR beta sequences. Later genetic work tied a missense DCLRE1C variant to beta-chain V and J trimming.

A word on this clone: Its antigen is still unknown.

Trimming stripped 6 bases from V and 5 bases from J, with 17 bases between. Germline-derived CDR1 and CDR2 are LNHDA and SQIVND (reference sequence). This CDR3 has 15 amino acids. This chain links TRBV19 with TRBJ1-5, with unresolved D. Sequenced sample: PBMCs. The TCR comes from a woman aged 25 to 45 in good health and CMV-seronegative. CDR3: CASSPSVGRDQPQHF. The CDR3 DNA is TGTGCCAGTAGCCCCTCTGTGGGGAGGGATCAGCCCCAGCATTTT.